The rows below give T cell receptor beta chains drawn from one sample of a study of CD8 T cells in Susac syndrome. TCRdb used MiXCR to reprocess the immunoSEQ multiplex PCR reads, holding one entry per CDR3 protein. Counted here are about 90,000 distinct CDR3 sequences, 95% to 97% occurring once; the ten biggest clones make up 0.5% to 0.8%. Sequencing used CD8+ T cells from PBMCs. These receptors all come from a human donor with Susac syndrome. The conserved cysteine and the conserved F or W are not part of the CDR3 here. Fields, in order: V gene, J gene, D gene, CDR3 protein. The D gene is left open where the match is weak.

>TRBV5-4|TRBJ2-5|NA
ASTQGSGAKETQY
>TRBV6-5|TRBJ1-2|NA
ASSFRTGFPYGYT
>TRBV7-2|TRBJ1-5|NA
ASSLAAESNQPQH
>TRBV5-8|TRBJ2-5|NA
ASSVERAETQY
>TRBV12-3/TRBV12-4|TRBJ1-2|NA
ASSALQGRGYGYT
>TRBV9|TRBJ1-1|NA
ASSVVPGGSAEAF
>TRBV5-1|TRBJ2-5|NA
ASSLGTETQY
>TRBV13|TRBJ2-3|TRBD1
ASSLGQVQQY
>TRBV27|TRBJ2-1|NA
ASSSGVEWEQF
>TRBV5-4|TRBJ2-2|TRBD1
ASSETGDVAGELF
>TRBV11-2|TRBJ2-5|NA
ASSSGQNQQTQY
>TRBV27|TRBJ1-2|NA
ASRTGGGGYT
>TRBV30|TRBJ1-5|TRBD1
AWAPGTASNQPQH
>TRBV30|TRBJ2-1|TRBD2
AWSTGGRDEQF
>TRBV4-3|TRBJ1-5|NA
ASSPGLVNQPQH
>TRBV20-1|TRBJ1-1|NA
SAHDRMNTEAF
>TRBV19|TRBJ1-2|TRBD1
ASSPTATGANYGYT
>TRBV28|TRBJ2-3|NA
ASSLTDAMNTQY
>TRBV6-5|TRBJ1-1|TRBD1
ASSTGGSNTEAF
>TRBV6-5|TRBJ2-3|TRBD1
ASYRGLGDTQY
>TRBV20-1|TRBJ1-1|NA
SARGPGVNTEAF
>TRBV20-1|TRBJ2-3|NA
SVHPSGTDTQY
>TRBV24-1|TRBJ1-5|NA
ATSDTTRPNQPQH
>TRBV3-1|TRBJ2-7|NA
ASSLEGDRTYEQY
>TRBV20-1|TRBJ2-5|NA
SARAYGTKGETQY
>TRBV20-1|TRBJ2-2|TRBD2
SASRLAGNTGELF
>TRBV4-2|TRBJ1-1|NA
ASSPLQNTEAF
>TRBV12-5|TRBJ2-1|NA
ASGLQPFEQF
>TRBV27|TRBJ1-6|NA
ASSPGTRSYNSPLH
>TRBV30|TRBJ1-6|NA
ACRGGNSPLH
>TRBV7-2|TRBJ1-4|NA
ASSPRAGYEKLF
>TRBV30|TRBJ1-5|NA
AWSTSSGPQPQH
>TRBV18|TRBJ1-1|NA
ASSPQSAAGNTEAF
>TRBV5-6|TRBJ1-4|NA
ASSFRQSRGGEKLF
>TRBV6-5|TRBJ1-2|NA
ASSYSSTAIEIYGYT
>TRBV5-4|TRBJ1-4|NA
ASSPTTREKLF
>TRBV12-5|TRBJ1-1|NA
ASGLLNTEAF
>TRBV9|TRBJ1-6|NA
ASSTGGGDHSPLH
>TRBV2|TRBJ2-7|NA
ASIISREIGEQY
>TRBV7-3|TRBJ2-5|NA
ASSLTGGRQETQY
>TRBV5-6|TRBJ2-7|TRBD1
ASSLGGESYEQY
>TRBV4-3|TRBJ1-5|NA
ASSQGLVGGGQPQH
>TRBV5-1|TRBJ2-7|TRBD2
ASSLLAGPLYEQY
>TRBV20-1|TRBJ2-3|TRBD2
SAWTSGATDTQY
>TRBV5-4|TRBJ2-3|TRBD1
ASSPGTVLTDTQY
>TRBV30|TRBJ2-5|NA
AWGSRSQY
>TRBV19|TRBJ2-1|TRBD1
ASTRSPTGPNEQF
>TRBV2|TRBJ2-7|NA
ASPRAGGEQY
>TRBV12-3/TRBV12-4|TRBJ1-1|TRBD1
ASSWTGSSIAAF
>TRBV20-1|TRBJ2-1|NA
SAKPLTRSSYNEQF
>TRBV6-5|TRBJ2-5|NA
ASRSQGWETQY